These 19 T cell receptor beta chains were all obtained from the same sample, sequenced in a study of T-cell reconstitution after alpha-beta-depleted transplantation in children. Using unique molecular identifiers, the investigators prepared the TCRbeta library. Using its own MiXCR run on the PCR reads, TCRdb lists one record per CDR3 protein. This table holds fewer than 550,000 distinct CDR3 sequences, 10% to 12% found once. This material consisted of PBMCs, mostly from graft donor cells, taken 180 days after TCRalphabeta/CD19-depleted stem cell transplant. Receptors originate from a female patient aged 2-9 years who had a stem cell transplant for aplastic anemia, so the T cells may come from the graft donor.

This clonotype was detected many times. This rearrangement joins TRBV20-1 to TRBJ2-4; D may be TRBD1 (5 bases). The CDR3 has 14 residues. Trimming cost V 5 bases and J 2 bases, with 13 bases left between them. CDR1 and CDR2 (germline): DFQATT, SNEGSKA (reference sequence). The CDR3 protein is CSAGKQVSKNIQYF. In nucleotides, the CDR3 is TGCAGTGCTGGGAAACAGGTGTCCAAAAACATTCAGTACTTC.

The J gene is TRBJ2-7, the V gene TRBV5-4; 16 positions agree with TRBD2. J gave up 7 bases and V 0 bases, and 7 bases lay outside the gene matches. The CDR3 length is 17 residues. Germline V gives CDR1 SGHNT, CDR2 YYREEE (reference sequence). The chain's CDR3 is CASSLGGLAGGPGEQYV. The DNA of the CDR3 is TGTGCCAGCAGCTTGGGGGGACTAGCGGGAGGGCCGGGAGAGCAGTACGTC.

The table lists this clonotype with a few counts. CDR3 nucleotides: TGTGCCAGCAGCCCAGGGTGGGAGTCGGAGACCCAGTACTTC. Translation gives CASSPGWESETQYF. This chain connects TRBV11-2 to TRBJ2-5; D might be TRBD1 or TRBD2, each matching 5 bases. The CDR3 runs 14 residues. Trimming removed 5 bases at V and 5 bases at J, with 15 bases between. Germline V lookup: CDR1 SGHAT, CDR2 FQNNGV. Drawing the rest from reference TRBV11-2 and TRBJ2-5, the complete variable domain is EAGVAQSPRYKIIEKRQSVAFWCNPISGHATLYWYQQILGQGPKLLIQFQNNGVVDDSQLPKDRFSAERLKGVDSTLKIQPAKLEDSAVYLCASSPGWESETQYFGPGTRLLVL.

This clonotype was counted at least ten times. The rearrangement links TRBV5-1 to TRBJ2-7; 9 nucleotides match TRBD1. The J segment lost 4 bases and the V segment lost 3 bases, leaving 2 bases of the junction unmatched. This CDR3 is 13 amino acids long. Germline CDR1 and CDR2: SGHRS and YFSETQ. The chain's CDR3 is CASSWDRDYEQYV. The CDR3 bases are TGCGCCAGCAGCTGGGACAGGGATTACGAGCAGTACGTC.

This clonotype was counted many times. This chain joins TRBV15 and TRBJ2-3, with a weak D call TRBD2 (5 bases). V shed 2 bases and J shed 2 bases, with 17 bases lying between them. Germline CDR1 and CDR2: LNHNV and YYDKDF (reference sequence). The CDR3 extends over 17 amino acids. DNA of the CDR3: TGTGCCACCAGCAGAACGGGATCCAGTCTCCTCACAGATACGCAGTATTTT. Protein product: CATSRTGSSLLTDTQYF. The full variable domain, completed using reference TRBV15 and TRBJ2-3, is DAMVIQNPRYQVTQFGKPVTLSCSQTLNHNVMYWYQQKSSQAPKLLFHYYDKDFNNEADTPDNFQSRRPNTSFCFLDIRSPGLGDTAMYLCATSRTGSSLLTDTQYFGPGTRLTVL.

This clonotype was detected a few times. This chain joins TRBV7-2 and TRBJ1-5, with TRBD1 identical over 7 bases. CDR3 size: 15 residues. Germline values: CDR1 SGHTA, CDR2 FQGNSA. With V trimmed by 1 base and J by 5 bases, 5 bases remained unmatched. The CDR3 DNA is TGTGCCAGCAGCTTAGGGACAGGTTGGTATCAGCCCCAGCATTTT. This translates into CASSLGTGWYQPQHF.

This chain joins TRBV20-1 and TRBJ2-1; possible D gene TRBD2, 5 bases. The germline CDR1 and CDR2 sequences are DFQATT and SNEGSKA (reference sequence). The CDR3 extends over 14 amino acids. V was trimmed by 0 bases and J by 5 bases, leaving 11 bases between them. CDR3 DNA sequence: TGCAGTGCTAGAGATTTTCGGCGGGACAATGAGCAGTTCTTC. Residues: CSARDFRRDNEQFF.

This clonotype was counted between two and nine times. CDR3 protein: CASSPTSTNTEAFF. The DNA for the CDR3 is TGTGCCAGCAGTCCGACGAGCACGAACACTGAAGCTTTCTTT. V gene TRBV12-3 or TRBV12-4 combines with J gene TRBJ1-1; no reliable D call. Trimming removed 5 bases at V and 1 base at J, with 11 bases between. The CDR3 sequence is 14 residues long.

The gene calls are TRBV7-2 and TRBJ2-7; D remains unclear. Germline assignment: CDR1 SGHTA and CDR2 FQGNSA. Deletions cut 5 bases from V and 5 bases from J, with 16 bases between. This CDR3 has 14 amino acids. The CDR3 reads CASSRDSVRHEQYF. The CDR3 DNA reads TGTGCCAGCAGCCGCGACTCAGTTCGACACGAGCAGTACTTC.

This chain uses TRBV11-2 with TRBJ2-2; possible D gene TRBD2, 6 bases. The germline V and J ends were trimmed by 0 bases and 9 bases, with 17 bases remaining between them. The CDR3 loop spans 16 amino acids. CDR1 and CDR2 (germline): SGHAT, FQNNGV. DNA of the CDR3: TGTGCCAGCAGCTTAGATCCCGGGACTCCCCTCCGGGAGCTGTTTTTT. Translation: CASSLDPGTPLRELFF.

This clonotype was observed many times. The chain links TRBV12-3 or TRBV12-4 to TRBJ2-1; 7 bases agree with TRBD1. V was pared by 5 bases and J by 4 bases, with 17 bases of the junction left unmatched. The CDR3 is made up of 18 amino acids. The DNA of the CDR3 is TGTGCCAGCAGTCTCCTGACAGGGTGGGAATATGGGTACAATGAGCAGTTCTTC. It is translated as CASSLLTGWEYGYNEQFF.

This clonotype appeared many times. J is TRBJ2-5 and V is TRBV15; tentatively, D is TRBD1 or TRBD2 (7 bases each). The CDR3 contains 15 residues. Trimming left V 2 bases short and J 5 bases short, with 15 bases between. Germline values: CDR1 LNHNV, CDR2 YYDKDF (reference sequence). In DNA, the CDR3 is TGTGCCACCAGCAGAACGCGACAGGGAGGGGAGACCCAGTACTTC. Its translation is CATSRTRQGGETQYF.

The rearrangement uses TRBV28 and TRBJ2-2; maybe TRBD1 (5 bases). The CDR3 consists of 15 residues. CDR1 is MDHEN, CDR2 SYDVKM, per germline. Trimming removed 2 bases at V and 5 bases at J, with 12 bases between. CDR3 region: CASSLMAGWTGELFF. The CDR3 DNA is TGTGCCAGCAGTTTAATGGCAGGGTGGACCGGGGAGCTGTTTTTT.

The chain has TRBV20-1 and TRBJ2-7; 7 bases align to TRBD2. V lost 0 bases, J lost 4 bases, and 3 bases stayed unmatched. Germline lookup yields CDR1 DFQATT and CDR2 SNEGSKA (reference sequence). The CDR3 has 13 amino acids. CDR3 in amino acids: CSARDRGGYEQYF. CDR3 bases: TGCAGTGCTAGAGATAGGGGAGGGTACGAGCAGTACTTC.

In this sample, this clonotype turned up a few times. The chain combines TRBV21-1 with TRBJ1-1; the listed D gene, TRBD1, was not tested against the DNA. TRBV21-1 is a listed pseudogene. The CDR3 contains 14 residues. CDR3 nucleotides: TGTGCCAGCAGCCCCAGGGACATGAACACTGAAGCTTTCTTT. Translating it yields CASSPRDMNTEAFF.

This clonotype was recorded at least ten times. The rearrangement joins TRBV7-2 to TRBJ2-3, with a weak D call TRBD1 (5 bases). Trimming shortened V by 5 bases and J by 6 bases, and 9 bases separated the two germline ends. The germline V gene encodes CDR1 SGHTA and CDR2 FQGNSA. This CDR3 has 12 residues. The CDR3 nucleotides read TGTGCCAGCAGCCAAGGGGTTGATACGCAGTATTTT. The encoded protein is CASSQGVDTQYF.

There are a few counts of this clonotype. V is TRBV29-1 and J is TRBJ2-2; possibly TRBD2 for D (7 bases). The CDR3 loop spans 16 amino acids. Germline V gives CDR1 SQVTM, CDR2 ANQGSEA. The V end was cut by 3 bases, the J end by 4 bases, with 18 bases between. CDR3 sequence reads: CSVDRWGGAGTGELFF. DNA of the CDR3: TGCAGCGTTGACCGCTGGGGGGGCGCGGGCACCGGGGAGCTGTTTTTT.

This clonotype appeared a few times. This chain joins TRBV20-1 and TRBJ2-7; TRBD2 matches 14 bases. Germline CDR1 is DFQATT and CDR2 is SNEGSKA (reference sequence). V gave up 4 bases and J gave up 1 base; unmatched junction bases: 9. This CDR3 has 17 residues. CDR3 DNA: TGCAGTGCTACCTCAGGACTAGCGGGAGGTCTATCCTACGAGCAGTACGTC. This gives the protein CSATSGLAGGLSYEQYV.

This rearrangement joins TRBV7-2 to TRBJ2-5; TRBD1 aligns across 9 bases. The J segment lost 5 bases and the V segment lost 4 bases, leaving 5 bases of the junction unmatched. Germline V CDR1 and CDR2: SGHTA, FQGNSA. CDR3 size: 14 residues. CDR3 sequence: CASSYDRGRETQYF. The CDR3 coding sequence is TGTGCCAGCAGCTATGACAGGGGGAGGGAGACCCAGTACTTC. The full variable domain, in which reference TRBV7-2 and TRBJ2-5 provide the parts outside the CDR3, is GAGVSQSPSNKVTEKGKDVELRCDPISGHTALYWYRQSLGQGLEFLIYFQGNSAPDKSGLPSDRFSAERTGGSVSTLTIQRTQQEDSAVYLCASSYDRGRETQYFGPGTRLLVL.